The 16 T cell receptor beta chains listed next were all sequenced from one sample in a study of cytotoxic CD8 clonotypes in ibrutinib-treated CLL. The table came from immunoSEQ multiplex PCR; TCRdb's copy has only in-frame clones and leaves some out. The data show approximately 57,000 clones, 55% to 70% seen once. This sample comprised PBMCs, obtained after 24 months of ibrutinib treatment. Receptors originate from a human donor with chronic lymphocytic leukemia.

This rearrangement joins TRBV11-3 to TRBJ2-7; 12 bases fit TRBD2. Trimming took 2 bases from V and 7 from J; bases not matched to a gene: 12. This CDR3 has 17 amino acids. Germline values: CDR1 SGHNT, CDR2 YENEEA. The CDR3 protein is CASSLTRASGGAEEQYV. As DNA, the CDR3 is TGTGCCAGCAGCTTAACCCGGGCTAGCGGGGGGGCCGAAGAGCAGTACGTC.

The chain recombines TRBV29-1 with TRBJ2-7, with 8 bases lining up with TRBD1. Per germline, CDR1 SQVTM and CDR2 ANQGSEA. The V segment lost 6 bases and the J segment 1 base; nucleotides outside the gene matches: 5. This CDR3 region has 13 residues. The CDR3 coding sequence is TGCAGCGTACAGACAGGGGTTTCCTACGAGCAGTACTTC. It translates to CSVQTGVSYEQYF.

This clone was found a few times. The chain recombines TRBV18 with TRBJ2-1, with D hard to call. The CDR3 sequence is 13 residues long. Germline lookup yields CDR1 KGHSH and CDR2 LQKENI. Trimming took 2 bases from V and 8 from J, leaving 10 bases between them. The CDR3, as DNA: TGTGCCAGCTCACCAGACGTGGTGGATGAGCAGTTCTTC. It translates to CASSPDVVDEQFF.

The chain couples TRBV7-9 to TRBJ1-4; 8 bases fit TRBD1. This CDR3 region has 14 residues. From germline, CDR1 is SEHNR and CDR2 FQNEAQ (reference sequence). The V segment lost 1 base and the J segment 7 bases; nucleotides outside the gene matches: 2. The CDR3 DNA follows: TGTGCCAGCAGCTTAGGGACAGGGAGTGAAAAACTGTTTTTT. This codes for CASSLGTGSEKLFF.

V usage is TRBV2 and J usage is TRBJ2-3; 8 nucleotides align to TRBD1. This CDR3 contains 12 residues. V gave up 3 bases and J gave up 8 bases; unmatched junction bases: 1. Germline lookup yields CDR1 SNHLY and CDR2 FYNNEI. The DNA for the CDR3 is TGTGCCAGCAGTGACGGACAGGGTACGCAGTATTTT. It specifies CASSDGQGTQYF.

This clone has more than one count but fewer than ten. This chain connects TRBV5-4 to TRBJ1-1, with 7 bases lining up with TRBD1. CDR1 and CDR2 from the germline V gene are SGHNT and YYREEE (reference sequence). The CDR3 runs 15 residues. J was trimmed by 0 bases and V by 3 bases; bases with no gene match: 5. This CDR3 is CASSWGQIMNTEAFF. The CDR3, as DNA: TGTGCCAGCAGCTGGGGACAGATCATGAACACTGAAGCTTTCTTT.

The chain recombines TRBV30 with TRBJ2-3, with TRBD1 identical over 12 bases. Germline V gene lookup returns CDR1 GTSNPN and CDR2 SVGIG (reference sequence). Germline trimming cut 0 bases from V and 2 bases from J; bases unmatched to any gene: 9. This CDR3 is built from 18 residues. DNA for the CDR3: TGTGCCTGGAGTGTAAGGATCCGGGACAGGGGGCCCACAGATACGCAGTATTTT. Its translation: CAWSVRIRDRGPTDTQYF.

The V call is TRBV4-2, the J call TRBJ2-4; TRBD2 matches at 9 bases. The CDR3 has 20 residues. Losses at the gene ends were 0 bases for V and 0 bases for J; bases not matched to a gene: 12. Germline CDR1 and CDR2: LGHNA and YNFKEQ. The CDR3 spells CASSQDTTMSGGLAKNIQYF. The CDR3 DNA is TGTGCCAGCAGCCAAGACACTACTATGAGCGGGGGGCTAGCCAAAAACATTCAGTACTTC.

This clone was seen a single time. Here the CDR3 DNA reads TGTGCCAGCAGTTACTCGGGGGAGCAGTACTTC. Encoded protein: CASSYSGEQYF. The rearrangement uses TRBV6-5 and TRBJ2-7; D is unclear. The CDR3 runs to 11 residues. From germline, CDR1 is MNHEY and CDR2 SVGAGI. Trimming took off 0 bases at V and 7 bases at J, with 4 bases between the two ends.

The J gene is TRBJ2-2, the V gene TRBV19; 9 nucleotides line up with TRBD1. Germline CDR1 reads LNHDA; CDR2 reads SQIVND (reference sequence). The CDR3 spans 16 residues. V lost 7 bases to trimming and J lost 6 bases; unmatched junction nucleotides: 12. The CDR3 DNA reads TGTGCCAGTAAGCCCACGGGACAGGGTTTTTCCGGGGAGCTGTTTTTT. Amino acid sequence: CASKPTGQGFSGELFF. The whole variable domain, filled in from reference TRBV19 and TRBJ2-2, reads DGGITQSPKYLFRKEGQNVTLSCEQNLNHDAMYWYRQDPGQGLRLIYYSQIVNDFQKGDIAEGYSVSREKKESFPLTVTSAQKNPTAFYLCASKPTGQGFSGELFFGEGSRLTVL.

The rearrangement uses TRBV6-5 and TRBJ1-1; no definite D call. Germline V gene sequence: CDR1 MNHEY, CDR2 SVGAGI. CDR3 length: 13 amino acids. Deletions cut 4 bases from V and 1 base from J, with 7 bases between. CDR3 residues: CASSFNTNTEAFF. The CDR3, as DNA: TGTGCCAGCAGTTTTAATACGAACACTGAAGCTTTCTTT.

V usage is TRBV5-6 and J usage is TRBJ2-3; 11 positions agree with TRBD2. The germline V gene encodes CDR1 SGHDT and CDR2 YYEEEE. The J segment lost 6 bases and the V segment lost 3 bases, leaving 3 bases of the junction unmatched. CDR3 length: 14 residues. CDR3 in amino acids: CASSWGLAVDTQYF. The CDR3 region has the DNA TGTGCCAGCAGCTGGGGACTAGCGGTCGATACGCAGTATTTT.

CDR3 residues: CASTTTGRSTDTQYF. CDR3 nucleotide sequence: TGTGCCAGCACCACAACCGGGAGAAGCACAGATACGCAGTATTTT. The genes are TRBV6-5 and TRBJ2-3, with D maybe TRBD2 (6 bases). Germline lookup yields CDR1 MNHEY and CDR2 SVGAGI. With 7 bases removed from V and 0 bases from J, the gap between germline ends came to 14 bases. The CDR3 spans 15 residues.

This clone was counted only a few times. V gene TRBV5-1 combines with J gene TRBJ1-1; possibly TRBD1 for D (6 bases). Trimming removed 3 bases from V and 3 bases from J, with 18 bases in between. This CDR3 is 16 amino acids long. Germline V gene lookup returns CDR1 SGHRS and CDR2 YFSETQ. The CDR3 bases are TGCGCCAGCAGCTCACCGACAGGTGGCAGGGACACTGAAGCTTTCTTT. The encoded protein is CASSSPTGGRDTEAFF. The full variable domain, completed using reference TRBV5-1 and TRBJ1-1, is KAGVTQTPRYLIKTRGQQVTLSCSPISGHRSVSWYQQTPGQGLQFLFEYFSETQRNKGNFPGRFSGRQFSNSRSEMNVSTLELGDSALYLCASSSPTGGRDTEAFFGQGTRLTVV.

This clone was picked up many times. DNA for the CDR3: TGTGCCAGCGGGACGTGGGGTGAAAAACTGTTTTTT. Translation: CASGTWGEKLFF. The chain couples TRBV6-5 to TRBJ1-4; a weak D match, TRBD1 (5 bases). V gave up 8 bases and J gave up 7 bases, with 11 bases separating them. CDR1 is MNHEY, CDR2 SVGAGI, per germline. The CDR3 runs 12 residues.

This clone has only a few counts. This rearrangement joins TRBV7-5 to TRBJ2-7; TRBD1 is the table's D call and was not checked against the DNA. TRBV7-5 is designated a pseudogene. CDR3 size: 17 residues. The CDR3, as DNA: TGTGTCAGAAGCTCTAGGGGGACAGGGGGCGGTTCGGACGAGCAGTACTTC. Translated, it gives CVRSSRGTGGGSDEQYF.